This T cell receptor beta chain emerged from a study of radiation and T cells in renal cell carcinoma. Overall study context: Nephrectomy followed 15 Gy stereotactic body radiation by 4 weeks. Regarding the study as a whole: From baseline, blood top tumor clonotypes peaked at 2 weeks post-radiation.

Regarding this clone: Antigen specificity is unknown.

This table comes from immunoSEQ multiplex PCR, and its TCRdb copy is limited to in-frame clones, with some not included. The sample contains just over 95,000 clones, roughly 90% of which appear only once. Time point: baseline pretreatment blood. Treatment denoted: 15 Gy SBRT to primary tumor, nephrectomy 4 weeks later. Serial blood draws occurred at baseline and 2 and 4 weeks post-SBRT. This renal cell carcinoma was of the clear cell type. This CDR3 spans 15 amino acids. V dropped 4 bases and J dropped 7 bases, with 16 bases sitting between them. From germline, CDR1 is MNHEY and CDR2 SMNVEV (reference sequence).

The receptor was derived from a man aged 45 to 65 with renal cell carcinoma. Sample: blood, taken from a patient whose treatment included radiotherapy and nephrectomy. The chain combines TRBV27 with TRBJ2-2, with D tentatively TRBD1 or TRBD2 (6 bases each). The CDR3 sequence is CASSYTQGRGGELFF. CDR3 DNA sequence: TGTGCCAGCAGTTACACCCAGGGGCGGGGCGGGGAGCTGTTTTTT.